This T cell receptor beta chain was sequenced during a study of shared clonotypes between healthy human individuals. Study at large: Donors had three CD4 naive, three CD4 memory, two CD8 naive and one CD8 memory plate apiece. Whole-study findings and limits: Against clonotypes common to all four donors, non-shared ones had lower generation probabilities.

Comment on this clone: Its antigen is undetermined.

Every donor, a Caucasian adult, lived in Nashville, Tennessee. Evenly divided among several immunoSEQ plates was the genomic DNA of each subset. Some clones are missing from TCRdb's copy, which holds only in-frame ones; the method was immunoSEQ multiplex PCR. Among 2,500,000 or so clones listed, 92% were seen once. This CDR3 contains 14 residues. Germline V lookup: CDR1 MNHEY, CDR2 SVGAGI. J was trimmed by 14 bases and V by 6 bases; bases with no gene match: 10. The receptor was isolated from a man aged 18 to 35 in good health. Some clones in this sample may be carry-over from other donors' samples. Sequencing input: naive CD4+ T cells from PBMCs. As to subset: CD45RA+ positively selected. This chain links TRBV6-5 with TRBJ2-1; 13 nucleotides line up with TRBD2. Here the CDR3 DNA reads TGTGCCAGCAGATCTGGACTAGCGGGAGCGGTTGAGTTCTTC. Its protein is CASRSGLAGAVEFF.